This TCR beta chain was identified in a study of blood T cells in healthy people across ages. Germline V CDR1 and CDR2: MDHEN, SYDVKM. The CDR3 runs 12 residues. For the second PCR, which ran for 7 to 11 cycles, a sample-barcoded 5' primer and a J-beta primer mix were used. The authors tagged each cDNA molecule using a template-switch adaptor with 12 random nucleotides. TCRdb reprocessed the 5' RACE reads via MiXCR and lists one record per CDR3 protein. The sample lists over 600,000 distinct CDR3 sequences, 21% occurring once. This clonotype was seen a handful of times. The target antigen is unknown. At one end the junction does not follow the germline gene, possibly because of a read error. Study findings and constraints: Versus aged donors, long-lived donors had higher diversity and more naive CD4+ cells. From one million sequenced T cells, diversity estimates were lower bounds. TCR beta diversity per million T cells fell roughly linearly with age.

The material sequenced was blood. The rearrangement uses TRBV28 and TRBJ2-5; a possible D gene is TRBD2 (6 bases). The sequence was collected from a man aged 70 or older in good health. CDR3 DNA sequence: TGTGCCAGCAGTCCCCCAGCCCGGGACTCGATCTTC. It specifies CASSPPARDSIF.